These 5 T cell receptor beta chains were sequenced from one sample in a study of blood T cell repertoires in COVID-19. TCRdb's table, derived via immunoSEQ multiplex PCR, lists solely in-frame clones and lacks some. The table includes around 37,000 clones, around 84% detected once. The sample taken for sequencing was peripheral blood. The receptors stem from a man aged 55 to 70 with COVID-19, enrolled during active disease.

This clone was recorded only once. The V call is TRBV6-2 or TRBV6-3, the J call TRBJ2-1; 7 bases are a match to TRBD1. The V segment lost 4 bases and the J segment 9 bases; nucleotides outside the gene matches: 18. Looked up from germline, CDR1 is MNHEY and CDR2 is SVGEGT. The length of the CDR3 is 17 residues. CDR3 coding DNA: TGTGCCAGCAGTTCCGGACAGGCCCGCTCTACTAATAGTGAGCAGTTCTTC. It codes for CASSSGQARSTNSEQFF.

V is TRBV19 and J is TRBJ1-3, with no clear D. The germline gives CDR1 LNHDA, CDR2 SQIVND (reference sequence). This CDR3 comprises 14 residues. The V and J ends lost 5 bases and 0 bases respectively, with 8 bases between them. Written as DNA, the CDR3 is TGTGCCAGTAGTCAAGCGCTCTCTGGAAACACCATATATTTT. Its translation is CASSQALSGNTIYF.

This chain uses TRBV6-5 with TRBJ1-1; perhaps TRBD1 as D (5 bases). The germline CDR1 and CDR2 sequences are MNHEY and SVGAGI. The V end lost 2 bases, the J end lost 8 bases, and 9 bases lay between the germline ends. The CDR3 has 12 amino acids. The CDR3 sequence: CASSYLSGEAFF. The CDR3 DNA follows: TGTGCCAGCAGTTACCTGTCAGGGGAAGCTTTCTTT.

The J gene is TRBJ1-5, the V gene TRBV7-2; 9 bases line up with TRBD1. V shed 4 bases, J shed 7 bases, and the junction held 2 bases outside the gene matches. The V gene's germline CDR1 is SGHTA and CDR2 FQGNSA. This CDR3 comprises 13 residues. The CDR3 reads CASSWTGEQPQHF. The CDR3 DNA is TGTGCCAGCAGCTGGACAGGGGAACAGCCCCAGCATTTT.

The J gene is TRBJ2-1, the V gene TRBV6-5, with TRBD2 identical over 8 bases. The germline gives CDR1 MNHEY, CDR2 SVGAGI. CDR3 length: 14 residues. V lost 11 bases to trimming and J lost 6 bases; unmatched junction nucleotides: 12. The chain's CDR3 is CAGLNSGTSNEQFF. The DNA of the CDR3 is TGTGCCGGCCTAAATAGCGGGACCAGCAATGAGCAGTTCTTC.